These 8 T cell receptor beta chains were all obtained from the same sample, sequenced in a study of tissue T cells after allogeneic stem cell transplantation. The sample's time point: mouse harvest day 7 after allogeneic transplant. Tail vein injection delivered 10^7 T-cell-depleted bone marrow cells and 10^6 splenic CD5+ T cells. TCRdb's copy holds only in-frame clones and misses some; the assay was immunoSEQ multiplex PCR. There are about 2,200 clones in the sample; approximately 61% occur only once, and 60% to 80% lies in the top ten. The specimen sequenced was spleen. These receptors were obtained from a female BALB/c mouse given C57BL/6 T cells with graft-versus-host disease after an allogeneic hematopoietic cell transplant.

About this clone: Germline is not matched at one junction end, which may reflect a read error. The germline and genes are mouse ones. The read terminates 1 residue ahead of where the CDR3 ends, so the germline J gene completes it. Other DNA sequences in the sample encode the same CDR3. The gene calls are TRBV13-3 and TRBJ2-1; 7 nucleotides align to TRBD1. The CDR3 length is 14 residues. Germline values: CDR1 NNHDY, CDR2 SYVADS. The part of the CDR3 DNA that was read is TGTGCCAGCAGGATACAGGGGCACTATGCCGAGCAGTTC. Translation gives CASRIQGHYAEQF. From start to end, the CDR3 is CASRIQGHYAEQFF.

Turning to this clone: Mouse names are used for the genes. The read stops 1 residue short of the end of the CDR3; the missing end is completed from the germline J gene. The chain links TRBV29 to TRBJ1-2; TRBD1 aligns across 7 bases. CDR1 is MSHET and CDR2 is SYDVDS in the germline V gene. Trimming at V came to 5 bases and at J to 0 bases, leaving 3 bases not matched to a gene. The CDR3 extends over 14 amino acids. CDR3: CASSRDSANSDYTF. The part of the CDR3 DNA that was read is TGTGCTAGCAGTCGGGACAGTGCAAACTCCGACTACACC.

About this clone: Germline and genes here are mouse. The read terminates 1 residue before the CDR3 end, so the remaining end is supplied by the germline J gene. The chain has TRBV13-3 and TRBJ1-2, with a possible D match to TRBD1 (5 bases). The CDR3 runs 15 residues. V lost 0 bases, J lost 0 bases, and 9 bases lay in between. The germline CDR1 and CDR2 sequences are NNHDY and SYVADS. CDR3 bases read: TGTGCCAGCAGTGATGGGGGCGCGACAAACTCCGACTACACC. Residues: CASSDGGATNSDYT. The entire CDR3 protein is CASSDGGATNSDYTF.

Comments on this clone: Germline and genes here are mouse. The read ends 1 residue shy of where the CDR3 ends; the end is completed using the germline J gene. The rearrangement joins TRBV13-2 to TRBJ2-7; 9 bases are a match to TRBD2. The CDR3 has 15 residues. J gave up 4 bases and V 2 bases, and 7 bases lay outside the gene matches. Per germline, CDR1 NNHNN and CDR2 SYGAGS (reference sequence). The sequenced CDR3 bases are TGTGCCAGCGGTGACATACTGGGGGGCCCTTATGAACAGTAC. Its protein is CASGDILGGPYEQY. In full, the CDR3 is CASGDILGGPYEQYF.

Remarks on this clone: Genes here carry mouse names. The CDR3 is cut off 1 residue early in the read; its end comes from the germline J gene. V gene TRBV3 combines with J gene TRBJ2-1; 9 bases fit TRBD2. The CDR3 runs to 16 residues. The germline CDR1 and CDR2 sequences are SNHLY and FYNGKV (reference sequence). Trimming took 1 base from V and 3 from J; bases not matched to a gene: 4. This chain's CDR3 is CASSLVGGALYAEQFF. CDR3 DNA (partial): TGTGCCAGCAGCTTAGTTGGGGGGGCGCTCTATGCTGAGCAGTTC.

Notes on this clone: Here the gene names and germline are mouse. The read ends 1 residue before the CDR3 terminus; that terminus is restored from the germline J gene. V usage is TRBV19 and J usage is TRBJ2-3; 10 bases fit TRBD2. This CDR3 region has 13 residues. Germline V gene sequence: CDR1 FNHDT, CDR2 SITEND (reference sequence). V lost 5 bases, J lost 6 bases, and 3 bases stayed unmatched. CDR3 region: CASRTGGLETLYF. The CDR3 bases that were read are TGTGCCAGCAGGACTGGGGGGTTGGAAACGCTGTAT.

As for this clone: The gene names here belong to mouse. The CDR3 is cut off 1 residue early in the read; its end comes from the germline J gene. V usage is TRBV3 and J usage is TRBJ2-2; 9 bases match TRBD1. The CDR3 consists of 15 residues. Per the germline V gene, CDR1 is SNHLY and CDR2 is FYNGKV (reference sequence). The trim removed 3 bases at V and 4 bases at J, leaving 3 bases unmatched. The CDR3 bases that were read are TGTGCCAGCAGCTTCGACAGGGGGAGCACCGGGCAGCTCTAC. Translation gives CASSFDRGSTGQLY. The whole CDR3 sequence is CASSFDRGSTGQLYF.

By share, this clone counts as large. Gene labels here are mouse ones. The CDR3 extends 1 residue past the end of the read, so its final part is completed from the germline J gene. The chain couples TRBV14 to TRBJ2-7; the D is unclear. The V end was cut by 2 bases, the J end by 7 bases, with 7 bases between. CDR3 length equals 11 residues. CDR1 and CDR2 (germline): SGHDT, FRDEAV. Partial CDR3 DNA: TGTGCCAGCAGTTTAGGGCCGGAACAGTAC. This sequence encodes CASSLGPEQY. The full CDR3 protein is CASSLGPEQYF.